This TCR beta chain comes out of a study of T cell responses to AZD1222 COVID-19 vaccine. Sequenced by immunoSEQ multiplex PCR; TCRdb stores in-frame clones only, minus some. Of 120,000 to 150,000 clones listed, about 87% are singletons. This CDR3 region has 13 residues. Deletions cut 4 bases from V and 5 bases from J, with 11 bases between. Germline V CDR1 and CDR2: MDHEN, SYDVKM. This clonotype was sampled from an adult in good health. Sequenced material: peripheral blood, taken on day 0 of AZD1222 vaccination. This chain links TRBV28 with TRBJ1-2; D is possibly TRBD1 (6 bases). The CDR3 DNA reads TGTGCCAGCAGTTCAGGACAGCGTTATGGCTACACCTTC. It encodes CASSSGQRYGYTF.